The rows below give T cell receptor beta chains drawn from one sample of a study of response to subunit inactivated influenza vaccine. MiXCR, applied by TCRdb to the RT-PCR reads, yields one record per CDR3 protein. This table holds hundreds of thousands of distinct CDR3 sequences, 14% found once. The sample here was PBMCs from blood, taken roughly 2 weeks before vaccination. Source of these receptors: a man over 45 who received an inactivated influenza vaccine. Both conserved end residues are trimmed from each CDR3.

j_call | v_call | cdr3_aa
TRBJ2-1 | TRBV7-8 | ASSSDSWNEQF
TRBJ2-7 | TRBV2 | ASSEVVGVGYEQY
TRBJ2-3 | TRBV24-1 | ATVASGGSTDTQY
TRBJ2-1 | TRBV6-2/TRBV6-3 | ASSADSYWSSYNEQF
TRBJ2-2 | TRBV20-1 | SARGREWEGGELF
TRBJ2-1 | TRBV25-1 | ASSGLGLAGDEQF
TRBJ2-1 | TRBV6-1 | ASSRPYSGTGGRGEQF
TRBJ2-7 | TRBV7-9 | ASYSTWREGSYEQY
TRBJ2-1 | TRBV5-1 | ASSPTLAGRYNEQF
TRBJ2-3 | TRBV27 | ASSPFTSLTTDTQY
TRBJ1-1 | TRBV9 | ASSTHPNTEAF
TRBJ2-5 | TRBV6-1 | ASSDRAGRETQY
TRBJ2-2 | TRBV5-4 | ASRGTGFTGELF
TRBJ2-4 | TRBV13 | ASSTSGQGGRNIQY
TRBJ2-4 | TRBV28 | ASSSLNIQY
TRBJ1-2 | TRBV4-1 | ASSQVSDRVGHGYT
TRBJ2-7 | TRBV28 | ASSQTDRKGASQY
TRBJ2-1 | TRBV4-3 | ASSLGPGHPRNEQF
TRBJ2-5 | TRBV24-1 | ATSDSDGQRPKETQY
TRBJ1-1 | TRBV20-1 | SARDLAEGLSEAF
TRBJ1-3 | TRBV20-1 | SARDRGDTIY
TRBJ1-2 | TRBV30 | AWSAGNYGYT
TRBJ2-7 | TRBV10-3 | AIRGTGGDQYEQY
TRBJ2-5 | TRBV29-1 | SVGGTKETQY
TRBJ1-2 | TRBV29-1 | SVRGGDGYT
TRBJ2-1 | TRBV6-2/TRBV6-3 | ASSYLSGTNEQF
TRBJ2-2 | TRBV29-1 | SVDIPGLGANTGELF
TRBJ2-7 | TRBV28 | ASISMTAYEQY
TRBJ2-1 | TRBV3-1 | ASSQVSGTYNEQF
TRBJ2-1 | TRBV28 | ASSSLRLAGGYNEQF
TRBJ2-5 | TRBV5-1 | ASSGGSHQETQY
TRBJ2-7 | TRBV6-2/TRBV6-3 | ASSYSTDRGYEQY
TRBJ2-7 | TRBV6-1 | ASSEGTGWYEQY
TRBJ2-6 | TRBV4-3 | ASSQALPSGANVLT
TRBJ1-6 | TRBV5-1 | ASSFGRGGSPLH
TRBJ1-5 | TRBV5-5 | ASSLETGTANQPQH
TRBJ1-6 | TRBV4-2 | ASSPQTGGGNSPLH
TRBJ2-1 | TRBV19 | ASSKAGGGWSEQF
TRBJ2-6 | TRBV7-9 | ASLGGGSGANVLT
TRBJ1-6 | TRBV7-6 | ASSLRTRGYNSPLH
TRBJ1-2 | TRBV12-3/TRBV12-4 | ASSLSGIQDGYT
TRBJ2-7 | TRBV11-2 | ASSPLGGRTLGYEQY
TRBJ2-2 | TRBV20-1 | SAEGSTSGGPNTGELF
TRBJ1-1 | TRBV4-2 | ASSQGLTGGQNTEAF
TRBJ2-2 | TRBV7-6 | ASSRAQFNTGELF
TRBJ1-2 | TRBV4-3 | ASSHSGTAYGYT
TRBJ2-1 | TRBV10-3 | AVNNEQF
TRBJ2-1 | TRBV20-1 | SASRASTDEQF
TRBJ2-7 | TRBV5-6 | ASSWGQGFTYEQY
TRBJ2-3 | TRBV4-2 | ASSALAGGPDTQY
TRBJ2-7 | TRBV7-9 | ASSTDRSYSYEQY
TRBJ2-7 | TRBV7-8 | ASSLRWAGGSGEQY
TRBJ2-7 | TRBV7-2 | ASSVRRQGFSYEQY
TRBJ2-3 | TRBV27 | ASSPLRALATDTQY
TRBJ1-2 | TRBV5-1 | ASSRGTNPGYT
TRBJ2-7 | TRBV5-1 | ASSPGAGGSYEQY
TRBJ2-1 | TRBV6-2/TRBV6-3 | ASSYPSGRGTSYNEQF